Shown below are 15 T cell receptor beta chains from a single sample sequenced in a study of memory CD4+ T cells and cytomegalovirus serostatus. The sort gate was single viable CD3+CD4+CD8-CD45RO+ cells for memory CD4+ T cells. The assay was immunoSEQ multiplex PCR, and TCRdb's table has in-frame clones only and misses some. The table includes approximately 50,000 clones, 75% to 85% detected once. Sequences were obtained from memory CD4+ T cells from blood. The origin of the receptors is an adult in good health and CMV-seronegative.

With respect to this clone: One end of the junction varies from germline; a read error may be responsible. The chain is built from TRBV7-7 and TRBJ2-1, with D possibly being TRBD1 (5 bases). CDR1 and CDR2 (germline): SSHAT, FNYEAQ (reference sequence). The CDR3 loop spans 14 amino acids. DNA for the CDR3: TGTGCTAGCAGCTCCCTGGACACGTACAATGAGCAGTTCTTC. This gives the protein CASSSLDTYNEQFF. The entire variable domain, with the rest obtained from reference TRBV7-7 and TRBJ2-1, is as follows: GAGVSQSPRYKVTKRGQDVTLRCDPISSHATLYWYQQALGQGPEFLTYFNYEAQPDKSGLPSDRFSAERPEGSISTLTIQRTEQRDSAMYRCASSSLDTYNEQFFGPGTRLTVL.

This rearrangement joins TRBV9 to TRBJ2-3; D is perhaps TRBD2 (6 bases). This CDR3 contains 18 residues. Trimming cost V 2 bases and J 1 base, with 20 bases left between them. Germline V gene lookup returns CDR1 SGDLS and CDR2 YYNGEE. CDR3 nucleotides: TGTGCCAGCAGCGTGGGGGAAGGTCTAGCGCTGGGCACAGATACGCAGTATTTT. Protein sequence: CASSVGEGLALGTDTQYF.

The chain joins TRBV21-1 to TRBJ2-7. TRBV21-1 has pseudogene status. The CDR3 extends over 20 amino acids. The CDR3: CASSKALGGRTGGSSYEQYF. CDR3 DNA: TGTGCCAGCAGCAAAGCGCTAGGGGGGAGGACGGGCGGTAGCTCCTACGAGCAGTACTTC.

This chain links TRBV10-1 with TRBJ2-3; D might be TRBD1 (5 bases). CDR1 and CDR2 from the germline V gene are WNHNN and SYGVQD (reference sequence). The ends were cut back, 6 bases at V and 1 base at J, with 14 bases in the middle. The CDR3 loop spans 15 amino acids. The CDR3 loop is CASSVGQLGTDTQYF. Written as DNA, the CDR3 is TGCGCCAGCAGCGTGGGGCAGTTGGGCACAGATACGCAGTATTTT.

The V call is TRBV19, the J call TRBJ2-3; D unresolved. Germline CDR1 reads LNHDA; CDR2 reads SQIVND (reference sequence). The CDR3 covers 13 residues. The ends were cut back, 5 bases at V and 0 bases at J, with 6 bases in the middle. The CDR3 loop is CASSATSTDTQYF. DNA of the CDR3: TGTGCCAGTAGTGCGACGAGCACAGATACGCAGTATTTT.

V and J are TRBV27 and TRBJ2-6; no clear D. This CDR3 has 14 amino acids. Germline-derived CDR1 and CDR2 are MNHEY and SMNVEV (reference sequence). Trimming stripped 6 bases from V and 2 bases from J, with 8 bases between. The CDR3 bases are TGTGCCAGCAGGAAAGAGGCTGGGGCCAACGTCCTGACTTTC. As protein: CASRKEAGANVLTF.

This sequence joins TRBV7-9 and TRBJ1-3; 7 bases are a match to TRBD1. V trimming: 8 bases; J trimming: 0 bases; junction bases outside the gene matches: 10. The CDR3 has 16 residues. Germline assignment: CDR1 SEHNR and CDR2 FQNEAQ (reference sequence). CDR3 region: CASYFDRVFSGNTIYF. The CDR3 DNA follows: TGTGCCAGCTATTTTGACAGGGTATTCTCTGGAAACACCATATATTTT. Full variable domain (remainder filled in from reference TRBV7-9 and TRBJ1-3): DTGVSQNPRHKITKRGQNVTFRCDPISEHNRLYWYRQTLGQGPEFLTYFQNEAQLEKSRLLSDRFSAERPKGSFSTLEIQRTEQGDSAMYLCASYFDRVFSGNTIYFGEGSWLTVV.

The V call is TRBV11-2, the J call TRBJ1-1; D possibly corresponds to TRBD1 (5 bases). Per the germline V gene, CDR1 is SGHAT and CDR2 is FQNNGV. Trimming shortened V by 1 base and J by 4 bases, and 16 bases separated the two germline ends. The CDR3 runs 16 residues. The CDR3 protein is CASSLGLARARTEAFF. The CDR3 nucleotides are TGTGCCAGCAGCTTAGGCTTGGCCAGGGCCCGCACTGAAGCTTTCTTT.

The rearrangement uses TRBV5-4 and TRBJ2-5, with 8 bases aligning to TRBD2. The CDR3 spans 16 residues. Germline V lookup: CDR1 SGHNT, CDR2 YYREEE (reference sequence). The V segment lost 0 bases and the J segment 0 bases; nucleotides outside the gene matches: 4. DNA for the CDR3: TGTGCCAGCAGCTTGGGGATTAGCGGGAACCAAGAGACCCAGTACTTC. It specifies CASSLGISGNQETQYF.

V is TRBV20-1 and J is TRBJ2-5; D is ambiguous. CDR3 length: 11 amino acids. CDR1 DFQATT and CDR2 SNEGSKA come from the germline V gene (reference sequence). The V end lost 3 bases, the J end lost 4 bases, and 6 bases lay between the germline ends. CDR3 amino acids: CSASQGETQYF. CDR3 bases: TGCAGTGCTAGTCAAGGAGAGACCCAGTACTTC.

This chain joins TRBV4-1 and TRBJ1-2, with a tentative D call TRBD1 (5 bases). The germline gives CDR1 MGHRA, CDR2 YSYEKL. The CDR3 is made up of 14 amino acids. Deletions cut 2 bases from V and 3 bases from J, with 10 bases between. As DNA, the CDR3 is TGCGCCAGCAGCCAACTTGACAGAGACTATGGCTACACCTTC. Its translation is CASSQLDRDYGYTF.

J is TRBJ2-1 and V is TRBV7-9, with a weak D call TRBD2 (6 bases). The CDR3 totals 15 residues. The germline CDR1 and CDR2 sequences are SEHNR and FQNEAQ (reference sequence). Trimming shortened V by 1 base and J by 9 bases, and 16 bases separated the two germline ends. The CDR3 DNA sequence: TGTGCCAGCAGCTTAGGATCGGTCGGGAGTAGTGAGCAGTTCTTC. This codes for CASSLGSVGSSEQFF. The variable domain in full, completed from reference TRBV7-9 and TRBJ2-1, reads DTGVSQNPRHKITKRGQNVTFRCDPISEHNRLYWYRQTLGQGPEFLTYFQNEAQLEKSRLLSDRFSAERPKGSFSTLEIQRTEQGDSAMYLCASSLGSVGSSEQFFGPGTRLTVL.

The V and J genes are TRBV25-1 and TRBJ2-3, with 7 bases aligning to TRBD1. This CDR3 spans 17 amino acids. After removal of 4 bases from V and 2 bases from J, the junction contained 12 bases not matched to a gene. Per the germline V gene, CDR1 is MGHDK and CDR2 is SYGVNS. CDR3 sequence: CASSGGARGPHTDTQYF. The CDR3 DNA is TGTGCCAGCAGTGGGGGAGCAAGGGGGCCCCACACAGATACGCAGTATTTT.

The chain recombines TRBV5-4 with TRBJ2-2; 8 bases map to TRBD2. The V gene end was trimmed by 5 bases and the J gene end by 7 bases; junction bases not matched to a gene: 19. Germline V lookup: CDR1 SGHNT, CDR2 YYREEE (reference sequence). The CDR3 extends over 18 amino acids. For the CDR3, the DNA is TGTGCCAGCAGATTCCGGGTTAGCGGGAACGAAAAAGGCGGGGAGCTGTTTTTT. Amino acids: CASRFRVSGNEKGGELFF.

The chain links TRBV10-3 to TRBJ2-3; possibly TRBD2 for D (7 bases). The CDR3 is made up of 14 amino acids. CDR1 and CDR2 (germline): ENHRY, SYGVKD. CDR3: CAASGGAGVDTQYF. CDR3 sequence (DNA): TGTGCTGCCTCGGGGGGCGCTGGAGTAGATACGCAGTATTTT.